Below, 10 T cell receptor beta chains from the same sample are listed, as sequenced in a study of graft-versus-host responses after intestinal transplantation. TCRdb keeps only in-frame clones here, not all; method: immunoSEQ multiplex PCR. This table holds some 96,000 clones, 80% to 95% found once. Sequencing was performed on PBMCs, taken approximately 470 days after intestinal transplant. Every receptor here comes from a human patient who received an intestinal transplant, so some T cells may come from the graft donor.

The chain carries TRBV27 and TRBJ2-3; 7 bases line up with TRBD1. V lost 11 bases, J lost 2 bases, and 7 bases stayed unmatched. This CDR3 region has 13 residues. Per the germline V gene, CDR1 is MNHEY and CDR2 is SMNVEV (reference sequence). CDR3 in DNA: TGTGCCGCCCGGGACAGTGACACAGATACGCAGTATTTT. It is translated as CAARDSDTDTQYF.

This chain joins TRBV6-5 and TRBJ1-4; D gene ambiguous. The ends were cut back, 2 bases at V and 1 base at J, with 5 bases in the middle. CDR1 and CDR2 from the germline V gene are MNHEY and SVGAGI. The CDR3 sequence is 14 residues long. The CDR3 nucleotides are TGTGCCAGCAGTTACGGGGTAACTAATGAAAAACTGTTTTTT. Amino acid sequence: CASSYGVTNEKLFF.

CDR3: CASSLGTSFETQYF. CDR3 nucleotides: TGTGCCAGCAGCTTAGGTACCAGCTTCGAGACCCAGTACTTC. V gene TRBV13 combines with J gene TRBJ2-5; D is unclear. Germline-derived CDR1 and CDR2 are PRHDT and FYEKMQ (reference sequence). V lost 0 bases to trimming and J lost 5 bases, with 10 bases between them. The CDR3 loop spans 14 amino acids.

The V call is TRBV2, the J call TRBJ2-5, with 12 bases matching TRBD2. The CDR3 spans 14 residues. V lost 8 bases and J lost 5; bases outside the gene matches: 6. CDR1 and CDR2 from the germline V gene are SNHLY and FYNNEI. CDR3 in DNA: TGTGCCAGCGAACTAGCGGGGGGCTGGGAGACCCAGTACTTC. This encodes CASELAGGWETQYF.

The chain is built from TRBV28 and TRBJ2-5; 8 nucleotides agree with TRBD2. V dropped 4 bases and J dropped 3; count of bases not matched to a gene: 7. The germline gives CDR1 MDHEN, CDR2 SYDVKM. The CDR3 is 15 residues long. Here the CDR3 DNA reads TGTGCCAGCAGTTCTTACCGGGGGGGCGAAGAGACCCAGTACTTC. Its protein is CASSSYRGGEETQYF.

The V gene is TRBV5-1, the J gene TRBJ2-5, with D perhaps TRBD2 (5 bases). The CDR3 runs to 15 residues. Germline V lookup: CDR1 SGHRS, CDR2 YFSETQ. V was clipped by 5 bases and J by 5 bases, with 19 bases between them. The CDR3 is CASSLDPGEMETQYF. CDR3 DNA: TGCGCCAGCAGTCTGGACCCCGGGGAGATGGAGACCCAGTACTTC.

The V and J genes are TRBV10-3 and TRBJ2-3; no definite D call. The germline V and J ends were trimmed by 0 bases and 0 bases, with 10 bases remaining between them. Germline assignment: CDR1 ENHRY and CDR2 SYGVKD. The CDR3 is 16 residues long. This CDR3 reads CAISESGDKSTDTQYF. The CDR3 DNA reads as TGTGCCATCAGTGAGTCAGGTGACAAAAGCACAGATACGCAGTATTTT.

The chain has TRBV6-1 and TRBJ2-1; no firm D call. This CDR3 contains 16 residues. The germline gives CDR1 MNHNS, CDR2 SASEGT. V was shortened by 4 bases and J by 5 bases, with 18 bases between the two germline ends. The CDR3 loop reads CASSGSLPLSNNEQFF. CDR3 sequence (DNA): TGTGCCAGCAGTGGTTCTCTTCCATTGTCCAACAATGAGCAGTTCTTC.

There are a few counts of this clone. The V gene is TRBV6-4, the J gene TRBJ2-3, with unresolved D. CDR3 length: 13 amino acids. Trimming shortened V by 4 bases and J by 2 bases, and 7 bases separated the two germline ends. Germline CDR1 MRHNA, CDR2 SNTAGT. DNA of the CDR3: TGTGCCAGCAGTGTGGGAACCACAGATACGCAGTATTTT. It is translated as CASSVGTTDTQYF.

The V gene is TRBV5-1, the J gene TRBJ1-1, with a possible D match to TRBD1 (6 bases). Trimming removed 1 base at V and 3 bases at J, with 10 bases between. Germline V gene lookup returns CDR1 SGHRS and CDR2 YFSETQ. CDR3 length: 14 residues. Here the CDR3 DNA reads TGCGCCAGCAGCTTGAATGCAGGGGACACTGAAGCTTTCTTT. Its translation is CASSLNAGDTEAFF.